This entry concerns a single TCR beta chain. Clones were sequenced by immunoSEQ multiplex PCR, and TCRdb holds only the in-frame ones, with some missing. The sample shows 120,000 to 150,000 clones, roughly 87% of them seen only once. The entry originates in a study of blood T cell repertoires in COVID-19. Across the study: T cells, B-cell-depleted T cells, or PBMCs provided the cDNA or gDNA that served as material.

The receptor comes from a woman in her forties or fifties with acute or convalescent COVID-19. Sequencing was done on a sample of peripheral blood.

CDR3 loop: CAWSVGGNNGYTF. The CDR3 nucleotides are TGTGCCTGGAGTGTAGGGGGAAATAATGGCTACACCTTC. The chain recombines TRBV30 with TRBJ1-2; D may be TRBD1 (6 bases). Germline V gene sequence: CDR1 GTSNPN, CDR2 SVGIG (reference sequence). The CDR3 has 13 residues. Trimming pared 0 bases from V and 6 bases from J, leaving 11 bases between.